This is a list of T cell receptor beta chains from one sample in a study of T cells after yellow fever vaccination. TCRdb processed the 5' RACE reads anew with MiXCR; each CDR3 protein has one entry. The profile covers 42,000 or so distinct CDR3 sequences, with about 6.8% appearing a single time and about 15% taken by the ten largest. The sample consisted of CD8+ T cells not binding an NS4B(214-222) dextramer, sorted from PBMCs, taken 45 days after the yellow fever booster vaccination. The receptor source for this set is a man younger than 40 who received the YFV17D yellow fever vaccine. Both conserved end residues are part of each CDR3. D genes are given only for firm matches. Only some rows state a clone size, as once, few, many or a class for expanded clones.

cdr3_aa cdr3_nt d_call j_call clone_size v_call
CATSERREQFF TGTGCCACCAGCGAGAGGCGGGAGCAGTTCTTC NA TRBJ2-1 many TRBV15
CASSDIEARETQYF TGTGCCAGCAGCGACATCGAAGCTCGTGAGACCCAGTACTTC NA TRBJ2-5 NA TRBV7-9
CASSWTNEQYF TGTGCCAGCAGCTGGACCAACGAGCAGTACTTC NA TRBJ2-7 many TRBV5-6
CATSRRAGGGTGELFF TGTGCCACCAGCAGAAGAGCGGGCGGGGGTACCGGGGAGCTGTTTTTT TRBD2 TRBJ2-2 many TRBV15
CASSIDRLAAYNEQFF TGTGCCAGTAGTATAGATCGGCTAGCGGCCTACAATGAGCAGTTCTTC TRBD2 TRBJ2-1 many TRBV19
CASTPPMGQNTEAFF TGTGCCAGTACCCCCCCTATGGGACAGAACACTGAAGCTTTCTTT NA TRBJ1-1 many TRBV19
CASSNTHTGGIDIQYF TGTGCCAGCAGCAACACTCATACAGGGGGCATAGACATTCAGTACTTC TRBD1 TRBJ2-4 NA TRBV7-9
CASSPQWTTDEQYF TGTGCCAGCAGCCCCCAGTGGACCACGGACGAGCAGTACTTC NA TRBJ2-7 many TRBV14
CASSETGVEQYF TGCGCCAGCAGCGAGACAGGGGTTGAGCAGTACTTC TRBD1 TRBJ2-7 many TRBV5-1
CASSSQPGPPYNEQFF TGTGCCAGCAGTTCCCAGCCGGGACCGCCCTACAATGAGCAGTTCTTC NA TRBJ2-1 many TRBV27
CSARTPATSARTDTQYF TGCAGTGCTAGGACCCCCGCGACTAGCGCACGCACAGATACGCAGTATTTT TRBD2 TRBJ2-3 few TRBV20-1
CASSRPGLSNNEQFF TGTGCCAGCAGCCGACCGGGACTAAGCAACAATGAGCAGTTCTTC TRBD2 TRBJ2-1 many TRBV5-6
CSARASDSLPNQPQHF TGCAGTGCTAGGGCTTCCGACTCGCTTCCCAATCAGCCCCAGCATTTT NA TRBJ1-5 NA TRBV20-1
CASSLYVGGLGSPLHF TGTGCCAGCAGCTTATATGTCGGGGGTTTAGGATCACCCCTCCACTTT NA TRBJ1-6 many TRBV7-9
CASSHGYGIGNTIYF TGTGCCAGCAGCCACGGGTACGGGATCGGAAACACCATATATTTT NA TRBJ1-3 many TRBV5-5